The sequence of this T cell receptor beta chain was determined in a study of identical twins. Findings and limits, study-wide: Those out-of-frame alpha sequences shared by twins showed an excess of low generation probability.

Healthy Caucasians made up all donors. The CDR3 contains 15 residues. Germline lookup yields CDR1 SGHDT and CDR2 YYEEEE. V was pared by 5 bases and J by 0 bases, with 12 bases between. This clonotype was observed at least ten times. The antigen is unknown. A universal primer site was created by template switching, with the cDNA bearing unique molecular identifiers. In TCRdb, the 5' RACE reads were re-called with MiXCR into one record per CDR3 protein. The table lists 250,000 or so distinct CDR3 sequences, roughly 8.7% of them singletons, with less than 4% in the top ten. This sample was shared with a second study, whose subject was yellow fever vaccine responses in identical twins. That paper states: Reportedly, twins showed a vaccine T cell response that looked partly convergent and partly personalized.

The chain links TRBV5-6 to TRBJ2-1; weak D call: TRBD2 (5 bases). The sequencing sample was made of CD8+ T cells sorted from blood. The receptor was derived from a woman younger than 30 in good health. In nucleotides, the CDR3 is TGTGCCAGCAGGGCGGGCCGCAGCTCCTACAATGAGCAGTTCTTC. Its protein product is CASRAGRSSYNEQFF. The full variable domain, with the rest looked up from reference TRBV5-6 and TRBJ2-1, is DAGVTQSPTHLIKTRGQQVTLRCSPKSGHDTVSWYQQALGQGPQFIFQYYEEEERQRGNFPDRFSGHQFPNYSSELNVNALLLGDSALYLCASRAGRSSYNEQFFGPGTRLTVL.